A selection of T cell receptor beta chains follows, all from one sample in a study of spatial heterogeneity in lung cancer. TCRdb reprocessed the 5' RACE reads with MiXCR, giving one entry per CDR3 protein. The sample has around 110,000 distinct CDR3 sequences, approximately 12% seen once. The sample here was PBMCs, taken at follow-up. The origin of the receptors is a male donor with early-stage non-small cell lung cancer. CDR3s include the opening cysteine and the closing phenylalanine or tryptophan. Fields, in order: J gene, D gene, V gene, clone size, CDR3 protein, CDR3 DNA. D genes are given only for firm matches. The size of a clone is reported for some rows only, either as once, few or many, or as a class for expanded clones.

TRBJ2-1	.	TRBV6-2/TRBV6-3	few	CASSYRGSEQFF	TGTGCCAGCAGTTACAGAGGTTCGGAGCAGTTCTTC
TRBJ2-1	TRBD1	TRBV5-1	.	CASRNGQGALEREQFF	TGCGCCAGCAGAAATGGACAGGGGGCGCTTGAACGGGAGCAGTTCTTC
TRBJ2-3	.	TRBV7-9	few	CASSKTSSTDTQYF	TGTGCCAGCAGCAAAACAAGTAGCACAGATACGCAGTATTTT
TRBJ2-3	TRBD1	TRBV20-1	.	CSASRPGQGVTDTQYF	TGCAGTGCCTCCAGGCCGGGACAGGGCGTGACAGATACGCAGTATTTT
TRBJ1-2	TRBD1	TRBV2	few	CASSDQGARIAGYTF	TGTGCCAGCAGCGATCAGGGGGCGCGGATCGCTGGCTACACCTTC
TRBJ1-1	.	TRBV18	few	CASSPEGGTEAFF	TGTGCCAGCTCACCTGAGGGGGGCACTGAAGCTTTCTTT
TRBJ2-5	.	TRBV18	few	CASSPDRAQETQYF	TGTGCCAGCTCACCTGACAGAGCCCAAGAGACCCAGTACTTC
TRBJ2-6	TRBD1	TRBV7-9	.	CASSRTGGSSSGANVLTF	TGTGCCAGCAGCCGGACAGGGGGCAGCTCCTCTGGGGCCAACGTCCTGACTTTC
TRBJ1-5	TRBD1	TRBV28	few	CASTLEPGQLYSNQPQHF	TGTGCCAGCACCTTAGAACCGGGACAGCTTTATAGCAATCAGCCCCAGCATTTT
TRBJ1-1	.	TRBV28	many	CASSDPLDTEAFF	TGTGCCAGCAGTGACCCTCTGGACACTGAAGCTTTCTTT
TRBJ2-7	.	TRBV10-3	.	CAIRGPGSYEQYF	TGTGCCATCAGGGGGCCAGGGTCGTACGAGCAGTACTTC
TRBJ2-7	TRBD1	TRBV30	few	CAWSVVLDRAAYEQYF	TGTGCCTGGAGTGTAGTTCTTGACAGGGCGGCCTACGAGCAGTACTTC
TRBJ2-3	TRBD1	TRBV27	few	CASSFAGGGGYTQYF	TGTGCCAGCAGTTTCGCAGGGGGCGGCGGGTATACGCAGTATTTT
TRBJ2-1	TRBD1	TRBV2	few	CASSEEGQGAKFF	TGTGCCAGCAGTGAAGAGGGACAGGGGGCTAAATTCTTC
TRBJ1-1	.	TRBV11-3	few	CASSLNPGDTEAFF	TGTGCCAGCAGCTTAAACCCGGGAGACACTGAAGCTTTCTTT